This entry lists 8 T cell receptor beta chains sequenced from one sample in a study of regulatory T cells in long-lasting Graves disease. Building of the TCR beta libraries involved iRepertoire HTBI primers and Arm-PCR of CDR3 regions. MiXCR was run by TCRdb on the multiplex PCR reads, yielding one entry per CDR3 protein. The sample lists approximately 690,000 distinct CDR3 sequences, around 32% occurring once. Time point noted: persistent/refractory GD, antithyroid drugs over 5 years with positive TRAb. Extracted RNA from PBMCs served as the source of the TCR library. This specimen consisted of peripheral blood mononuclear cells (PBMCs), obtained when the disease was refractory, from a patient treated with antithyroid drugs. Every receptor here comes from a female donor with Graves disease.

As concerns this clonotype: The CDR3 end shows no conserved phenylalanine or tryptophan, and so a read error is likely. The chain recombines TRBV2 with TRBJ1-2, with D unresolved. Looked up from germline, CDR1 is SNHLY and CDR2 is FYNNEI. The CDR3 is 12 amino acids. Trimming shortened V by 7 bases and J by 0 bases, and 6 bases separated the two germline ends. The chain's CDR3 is CASTLTNYGYTL. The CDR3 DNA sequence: TGTGCCAGCACTTTGACTAACTATGGCTACACCCTC.

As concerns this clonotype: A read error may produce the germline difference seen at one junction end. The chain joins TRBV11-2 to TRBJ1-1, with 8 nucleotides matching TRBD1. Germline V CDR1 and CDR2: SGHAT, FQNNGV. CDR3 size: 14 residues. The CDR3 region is CAGSSQGASTEAFF. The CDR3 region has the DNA TGTGCCGGCAGCTCTCAGGGGGCGAGCACTGAAGCTTTCTTT.

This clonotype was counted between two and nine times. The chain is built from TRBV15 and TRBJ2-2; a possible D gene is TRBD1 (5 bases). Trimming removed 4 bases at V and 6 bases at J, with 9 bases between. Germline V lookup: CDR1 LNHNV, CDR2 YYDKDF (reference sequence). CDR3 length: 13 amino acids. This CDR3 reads CATSNGHAGELFF. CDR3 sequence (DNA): TGTGCCACCAGCAACGGACACGCCGGGGAGCTGTTTTTT. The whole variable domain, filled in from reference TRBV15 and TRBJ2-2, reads DAMVIQNPRYQVTQFGKPVTLSCSQTLNHNVMYWYQQKSSQAPKLLFHYYDKDFNNEADTPDNFQSRRPNTSFCFLDIRSPGLGDTAMYLCATSNGHAGELFFGEGSRLTVL.

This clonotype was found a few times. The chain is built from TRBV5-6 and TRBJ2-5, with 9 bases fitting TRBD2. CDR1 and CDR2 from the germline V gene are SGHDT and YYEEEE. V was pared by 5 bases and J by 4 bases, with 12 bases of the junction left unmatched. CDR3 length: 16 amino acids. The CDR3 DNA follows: TGTGCCAGCAGTTCCTATCGACTAGCGGTAGGAGAGACCCAGTACTTC. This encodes CASSSYRLAVGETQYF. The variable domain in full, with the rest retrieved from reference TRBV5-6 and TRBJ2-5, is DAGVTQSPTHLIKTRGQQVTLRCSPKSGHDTVSWYQQALGQGPQFIFQYYEEEERQRGNFPDRFSGHQFPNYSSELNVNALLLGDSALYLCASSSYRLAVGETQYFGPGTRLLVL.

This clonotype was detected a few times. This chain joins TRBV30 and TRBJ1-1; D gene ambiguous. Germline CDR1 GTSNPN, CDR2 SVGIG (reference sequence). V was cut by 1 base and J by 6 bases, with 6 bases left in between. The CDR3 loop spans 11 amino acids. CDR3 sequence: CAWSDSAEAFF. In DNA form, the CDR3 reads TGTGCCTGGAGTGACAGTGCTGAAGCTTTCTTT.

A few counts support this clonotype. The CDR3 reads CASSQTGGTNTEAFF. The CDR3 nucleotides read TGTGCCAGCAGCCAGACAGGGGGTACGAACACTGAAGCTTTCTTT. The genes are TRBV7-3 and TRBJ1-1, with 9 bases that match TRBD1. The CDR3 runs to 15 residues. Losses at the gene ends were 5 bases for V and 1 base for J; bases not matched to a gene: 5. In germline, CDR1 is SGHTA, CDR2 FQGTGA.

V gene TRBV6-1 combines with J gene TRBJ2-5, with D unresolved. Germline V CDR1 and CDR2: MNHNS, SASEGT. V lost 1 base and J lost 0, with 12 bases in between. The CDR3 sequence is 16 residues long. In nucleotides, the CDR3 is TGTGCCAGCAGTGAAGTGAGTACACCGTACCAAGAGACCCAGTACTTC. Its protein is CASSEVSTPYQETQYF.

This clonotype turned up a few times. The CDR3 DNA is TGTGCCAGCAGCTCCGGGGCCCCCTCCTACGAGCAGTACTTC. Protein: CASSSGAPSYEQYF. V and J are TRBV11-2 and TRBJ2-7, with D possibly being TRBD1 or TRBD2 (5 bases each). The CDR3 consists of 14 residues. Germline CDR1 reads SGHAT; CDR2 reads FQNNGV. V lost 4 bases and J lost 0, with 10 bases in between.